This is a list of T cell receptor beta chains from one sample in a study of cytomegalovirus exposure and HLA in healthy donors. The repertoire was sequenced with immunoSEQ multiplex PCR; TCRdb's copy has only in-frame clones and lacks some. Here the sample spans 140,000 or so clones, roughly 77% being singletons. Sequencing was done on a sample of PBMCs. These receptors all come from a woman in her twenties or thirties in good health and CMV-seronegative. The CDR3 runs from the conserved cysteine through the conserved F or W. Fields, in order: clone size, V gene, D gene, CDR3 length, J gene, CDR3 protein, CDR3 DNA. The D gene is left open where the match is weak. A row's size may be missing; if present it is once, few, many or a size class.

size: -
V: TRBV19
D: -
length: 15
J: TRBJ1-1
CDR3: CASSIRGGGDTEAFF
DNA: TGTGCCAGTAGTATTAGAGGGGGAGGGGACACTGAAGCTTTCTTT

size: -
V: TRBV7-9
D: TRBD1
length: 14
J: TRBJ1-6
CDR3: CAARTGALNSPLHF
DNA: TGTGCCGCCAGGACAGGGGCGTTAAATTCACCCCTCCACTTT

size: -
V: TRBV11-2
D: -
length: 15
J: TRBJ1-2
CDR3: CASSLNAGQNYGYTF
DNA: TGTGCCAGCAGCTTAAATGCGGGGCAGAACTATGGCTACACCTTC

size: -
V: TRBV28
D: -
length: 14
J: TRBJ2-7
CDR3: CASSFHGGGVEQYF
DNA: TGTGCCAGCAGTTTTCACGGTGGAGGGGTCGAGCAGTACTTC

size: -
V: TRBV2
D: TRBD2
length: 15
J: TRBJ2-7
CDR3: CASSSWTRNSYEQYF
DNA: TGCGCCAGCAGTTCATGGACTAGGAACTCCTACGAGCAGTACTTC

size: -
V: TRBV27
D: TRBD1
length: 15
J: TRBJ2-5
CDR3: CASSFSQGAWETQYF
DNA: TGTGCCAGCAGTTTCTCACAGGGGGCTTGGGAGACCCAGTACTTC

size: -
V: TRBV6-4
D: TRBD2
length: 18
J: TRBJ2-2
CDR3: CASSDSNSGRINTGELFF
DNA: TGTGCCAGCAGTGACTCGAATAGCGGGAGAATTAACACCGGGGAGCTGTTTTTT

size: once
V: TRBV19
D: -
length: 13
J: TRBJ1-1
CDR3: CASSLREATEAFF
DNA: TGTGCCAGTAGTCTCCGGGAGGCTACTGAAGCTTTCTTT

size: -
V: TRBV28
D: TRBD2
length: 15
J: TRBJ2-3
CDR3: CASRSRLAGVSSQYF
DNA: TGTGCCAGCAGGTCGAGACTAGCGGGAGTGTCATCGCAGTATTTT

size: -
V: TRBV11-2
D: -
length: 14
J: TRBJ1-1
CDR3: CASRGTLINTEAFF
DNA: TGTGCCAGTAGGGGGACACTAATAAACACTGAAGCTTTCTTT

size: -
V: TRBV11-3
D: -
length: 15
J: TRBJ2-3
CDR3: CASSFTGRVGDTQYF
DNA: TGTGCCAGCAGCTTTACAGGTCGAGTGGGAGATACGCAGTATTTT

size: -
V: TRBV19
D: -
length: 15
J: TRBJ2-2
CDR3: CASSRQDTNTGELFF
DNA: TGTGCCAGTAGTCGACAGGATACGAACACCGGGGAGCTGTTTTTT

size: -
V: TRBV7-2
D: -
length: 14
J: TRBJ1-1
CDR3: CASRLRGLNTEAFF
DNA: TGTGCCAGCAGGCTCAGGGGCCTGAACACTGAAGCTTTCTTT

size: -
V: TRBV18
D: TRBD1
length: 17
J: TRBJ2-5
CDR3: CASSPEGQGAIQETQYF
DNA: TGTGCCAGCTCACCCGAGGGACAGGGGGCGATCCAAGAGACCCAGTACTTC

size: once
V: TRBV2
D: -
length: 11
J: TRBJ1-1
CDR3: CASRARDEAFF
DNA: TGTGCCAGCAGGGCGAGGGATGAAGCTTTCTTT

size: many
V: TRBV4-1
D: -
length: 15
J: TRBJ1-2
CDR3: CASSQAYGPKYGYTF
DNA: TGCGCCAGCAGCCAAGCGTATGGGCCTAAGTATGGCTACACCTTC

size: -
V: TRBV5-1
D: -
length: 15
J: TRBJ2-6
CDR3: CASSLQGTGANVLTF
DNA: TGCGCCAGCAGCCTTCAGGGGACTGGGGCCAACGTCCTGACTTTC

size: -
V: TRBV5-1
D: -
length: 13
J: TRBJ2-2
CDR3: CASSLTGTGELFF
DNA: TGCGCCAGCAGCCTCACAGGGACCGGGGAGCTGTTTTTT

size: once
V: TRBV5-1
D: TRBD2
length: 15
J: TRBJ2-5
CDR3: CASSLVSGFQETQYF
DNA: TGCGCCAGCAGCTTGGTTAGCGGGTTCCAAGAGACCCAGTACTTC

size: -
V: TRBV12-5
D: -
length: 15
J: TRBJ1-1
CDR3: CASGLGATLNTEAFF
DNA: TGTGCTAGTGGCCTCGGTGCGACTTTAAACACTGAAGCTTTCTTT

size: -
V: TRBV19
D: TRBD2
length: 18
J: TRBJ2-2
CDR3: CASSIDLGLAGGHGELFF
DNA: TGTGCCAGTAGTATAGATCTCGGACTAGCGGGAGGTCACGGGGAGCTGTTTTTT

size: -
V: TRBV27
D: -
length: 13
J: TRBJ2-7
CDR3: CASSLSPFYEQYF
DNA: TGTGCCAGCAGTTTATCTCCATTCTACGAGCAGTACTTC

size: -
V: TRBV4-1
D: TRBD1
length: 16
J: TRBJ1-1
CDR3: CASSQRTGTRYTEAFF
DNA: TGCGCCAGCAGCCAACGGACAGGGACGCGGTACACTGAAGCTTTCTTT